This record concerns one T cell receptor beta chain sequence. The protocol was immunoSEQ multiplex PCR, while the TCRdb copy is restricted to in-frame clones and leaves out a portion. This sample has tens of thousands of clones, with 94% found just once. This sample stems from a study of OX40 agonist ivuxolimab in advanced cancers. The CDR3 is 14 amino acids. V dropped 2 bases and J dropped 2 bases, with 11 bases sitting between them. CDR1 is SGDLS, CDR2 YYNGEE, per germline. The chain couples TRBV9 to TRBJ2-7; no clear D gene. The material sequenced was CD4+ or CD8+ T cells sorted from blood, taken in a trial of the OX40 agonist ivuxolimab. This clonotype originated in an adult with an advanced solid tumor such as melanoma, head and neck, liver or kidney cancer. In nucleotides, the CDR3 is TGTGCCAGCAGCGTCCGGGCCGCCCCCTACGAGCAGTACTTC. It codes for CASSVRAAPYEQYF.